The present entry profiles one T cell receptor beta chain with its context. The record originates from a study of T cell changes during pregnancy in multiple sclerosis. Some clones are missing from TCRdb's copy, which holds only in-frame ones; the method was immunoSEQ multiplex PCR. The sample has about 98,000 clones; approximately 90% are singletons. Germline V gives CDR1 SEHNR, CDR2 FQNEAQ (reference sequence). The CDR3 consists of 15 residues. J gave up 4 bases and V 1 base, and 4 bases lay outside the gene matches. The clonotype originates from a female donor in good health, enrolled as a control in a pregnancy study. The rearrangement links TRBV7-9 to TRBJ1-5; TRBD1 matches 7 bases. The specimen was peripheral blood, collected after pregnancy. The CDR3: CASSLGGQANQPQHF. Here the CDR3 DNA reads TGTGCCAGCAGCTTAGGCGGACAGGCTAATCAGCCCCAGCATTTT.